This is a list of T cell receptor beta chains from one sample in a study of T-cell memory formation after mild COVID-19. MiXCR, applied by TCRdb to the 5' RACE reads, yields one record per CDR3 protein. Among some 440,000 distinct CDR3 sequences listed, around a quarter were seen once. Sequencing was done on a sample of PBMCs or a T cell subset sorted from them (not recorded which). The receptors come from an adult woman who had mild COVID-19 (a few samples of this study predate the infection). Cell type and time point are not known. CDR3s include the opening cysteine and the closing phenylalanine or tryptophan. A D gene is named only where the DNA matches it firmly. Only some rows state a clone size, as once, few, many or a class for expanded clones.

TRBV24-1,TRBD1,-,TRBJ2-7,14,TGTGCCACCAGTGGTCCGGGACAGGGCTCTTTGCAGTACTTC,CATSGPGQGSLQYF
TRBV12-3/TRBV12-4,TRBD2,few,TRBJ2-1,16,TGTGCCAGCAGTTTACTAGCGGGAGGCCTTGGAAATGAGCAGTTCTTC,CASSLLAGGLGNEQFF
TRBV29-1,-,few,TRBJ1-1,10,TGCAGCGCCCGCCCGGGGCAAGCTTTCTTT,CSARPGQAFF
TRBV24-1,TRBD1,few,TRBJ2-3,18,TGTGCCACCAGTGATTTAGTGGGACAGGGGAGAAGCACAGATACGCAGTATTTT,CATSDLVGQGRSTDTQYF
TRBV11-2,-,-,TRBJ2-1,13,TGTGCCAGCAGCTCGGCCTCCTACAATGAGCAGTTCTTC,CASSSASYNEQFF
TRBV5-1,-,few,TRBJ2-1,13,TGCGCCAGCAGCCCGAGGGGTCGGGATGAGCAGTTCTTC,CASSPRGRDEQFF
TRBV24-1,-,-,TRBJ2-5,15,TGTGCCACCAGCGAGAACAGGGTCAACCAAGAGACCCAGTACTTC,CATSENRVNQETQYF
TRBV12-3/TRBV12-4,TRBD1,few,TRBJ1-2,14,TGTGCCAGCAGCAAACAGGGGGCTAACTATGGCTACACCTTC,CASSKQGANYGYTF
TRBV5-1,-,few,TRBJ1-1,15,TGCGCCAGCAGCTTGCCCCCCCATATGAACACTGAAGCTTTCTTT,CASSLPPHMNTEAFF
TRBV24-1,-,-,TRBJ2-5,14,TGTGCCACCAGTGATACAGGCCTCCAAGAGACCCAGTACTTC,CATSDTGLQETQYF
TRBV7-2,TRBD1,few,TRBJ2-1,16,TGTGCCAGCAGCCGATTTGGACAGGTCTCCTACAATGAGCAGTTCTTC,CASSRFGQVSYNEQFF
TRBV15,-,many,TRBJ2-7,13,TGTGCCACCAGCAGTAGGTCATCCTACGAGCAGTACTTC,CATSSRSSYEQYF
TRBV7-2,TRBD2,-,TRBJ2-3,17,TGTGCCAGCAGCTCGACGGGACTAGCGGGAGTATCAGATACGCAGTATTTT,CASSSTGLAGVSDTQYF
TRBV6-6,-,few,TRBJ2-3,16,TGTGCCAGCAGTTACCAAAGCGGGTTCCGGGGAGATACGCAGTATTTT,CASSYQSGFRGDTQYF
TRBV7-9,TRBD2,-,TRBJ2-1,16,TGTGCCAGCAGCTCAGACCGACTAGCGGGAGTTAATGAGCAGTTCTTC,CASSSDRLAGVNEQFF
TRBV20-1,-,few,TRBJ2-7,16,TGCAGTGCTAGAGACTCTGGGGGGAGCGTCTCCTACGAGCAGTACTTC,CSARDSGGSVSYEQYF
TRBV7-2,TRBD1,few,TRBJ1-1,13,TGTGCCAGCAGCTTAGTACCAGGGGGTGAAGCTTTCTTT,CASSLVPGGEAFF
TRBV7-2,-,few,TRBJ2-1,15,TGTGCCAGCAGCCCTCGGAGGGGCAACTTCTATGAGCAGTTCTTC,CASSPRRGNFYEQFF
TRBV2,TRBD2,few,TRBJ2-1,20,TGTGCCAGCAGTGATTCATTGTTGACTAGCGGGAGATCAGTCTACAATGAGCAGTTCTTC,CASSDSLLTSGRSVYNEQFF
TRBV18,-,few,TRBJ2-1,15,TGTGCCAGCTCACCGGCTCAGACACGAGGAAATGAGCAGTTCTTC,CASSPAQTRGNEQFF
TRBV7-2,-,few,TRBJ2-1,15,TGTGCCAGCAGCTTACGACAGAATACCTACAATGAGCAGTTCTTC,CASSLRQNTYNEQFF
TRBV29-1,-,-,TRBJ1-5,13,TGCAGCGTTGCCGACAGTACCAATCAGCCCCAGCATTTT,CSVADSTNQPQHF
TRBV11-3,TRBD2,-,TRBJ2-3,14,TGTGCCAGCAGCTCACTAGCGGAGACAGATACGCAGTATTTT,CASSSLAETDTQYF
TRBV19,-,-,TRBJ1-5,13,TGTGCCAGTAGTATGGCCCACAATCAGCCCCAGCATTTT,CASSMAHNQPQHF
TRBV7-8,-,-,TRBJ2-1,17,TGTGCCAGCAGCGGGGCCGGACGGATTAGCTCCTACAATGAGCAGTTCTTC,CASSGAGRISSYNEQFF
TRBV12-3/TRBV12-4,-,-,TRBJ1-1,17,TGTGCCAGCACTCCAAGAGGGCGGGGCGCAGGGAACACTGAAGCTTTCTTT,CASTPRGRGAGNTEAFF
TRBV11-2,-,-,TRBJ2-1,17,TGTGCCAGCAGCTTAGAGACGAGACTCTCACTCTACAATGAGCAGTTCTTC,CASSLETRLSLYNEQFF
TRBV3-1,TRBD2,few,TRBJ2-1,11,TGTGCCAGCGGACTAGCGGACCCTCAGTTCTTC,CASGLADPQFF
TRBV6-6,TRBD2,few,TRBJ2-7,15,TGTGCCAGCAGTAAGACTAGCGCCAGCTCCTACGAGCAGTACTTC,CASSKTSASSYEQYF
TRBV7-2,-,few,TRBJ2-7,12,TGTGCCAGCAGCTCTGAGGGCTACGAGCAGTACTTC,CASSSEGYEQYF
TRBV12-3/TRBV12-4,-,many,TRBJ1-2,14,TGTGCCAGCAGTTGGCGCGCGGGGAGTTATGGCTACACCTTC,CASSWRAGSYGYTF
TRBV18,-,many,TRBJ2-5,14,TGTGCCAGCTCACGTCTCAGGGGACAAGAGACCCAGTACTTC,CASSRLRGQETQYF
TRBV12-3/TRBV12-4,-,-,TRBJ1-5,12,TGTGCCAGCAGTTCATCGGGTCAGCCCCAGCATTTT,CASSSSGQPQHF
TRBV6-5,-,-,TRBJ2-5,16,TGTGCCAGCAGTATGACAGAATCCCTACTCCCGGAGACCCAGTACTTC,CASSMTESLLPETQYF
TRBV27,-,-,TRBJ1-6,12,TGTGCCAGCAATACGGGTAATTCACCCCTCCACTTT,CASNTGNSPLHF
TRBV7-2,TRBD2,-,TRBJ2-2,15,TGTGCCAGCAGCCCCCGGGGGGAATACACCTGGGAGCTGTTTTTT,CASSPRGEYTWELFF
TRBV12-3/TRBV12-4,-,-,TRBJ1-1,14,TGTGCCAGCAGTTCCCCCCCTGGGGCCAGTGAAGCTTTCTTT,CASSSPPGASEAFF
TRBV7-8,TRBD2,-,TRBJ2-5,15,TGTGCCAGCAGCTCCGGGAGCGGGAGGGGAGAGACCCAGTACTTC,CASSSGSGRGETQYF
TRBV7-3,-,few,TRBJ2-2,13,TGTGCCAGCAGCCCCCACTACACCGGGGAGCTGTTTTTT,CASSPHYTGELFF
TRBV9,TRBD1,few,TRBJ2-7,14,TGTGCCAGCAGCTTATGGGACAGTGCCTACGAGCAGTACTTC,CASSLWDSAYEQYF
TRBV5-4,TRBD1,many,TRBJ2-7,15,TGTGCCAGCAGTTCAGACCGGGACAGGGGCCACGAGCAGTACTTC,CASSSDRDRGHEQYF
TRBV24-1,TRBD1,few,TRBJ1-3,17,TGTGCCACCAGTGATTCAAGGACAGGCCTCTCTGGAAACACCATATATTTT,CATSDSRTGLSGNTIYF
TRBV6-9,-,few,TRBJ2-1,12,TGTGCCAGCTACAGCTCCTACAATGAGCAGTTCTTC,CASYSSYNEQFF
TRBV24-1,TRBD2,many,TRBJ2-2,19,TGTGCCACCAGTGATTCAATGACAGGTAGAGCGGGAGTCACCGGGGAGCTGTTTTTT,CATSDSMTGRAGVTGELFF
TRBV18,-,-,TRBJ2-3,15,TGTGCCAGCTCACCAAGCGAGGCGGCCTCAGATACGCAGTATTTT,CASSPSEAASDTQYF
TRBV7-8,-,-,TRBJ2-3,16,TGTGCCAGCAGCTTATTGGAGAAGAGAGTCACAGATACGCAGTATTTT,CASSLLEKRVTDTQYF
TRBV7-3,TRBD2,few,TRBJ2-3,16,TGTGCCAGCAGCCCTTGGGCTAGCGGGGTCACAGATACGCAGTATTTT,CASSPWASGVTDTQYF
TRBV7-2,-,few,TRBJ2-1,13,TGTGCCAGCAGCACGAACCCCGGGATACAAACGTTCTTC,CASSTNPGIQTFF
TRBV2,-,-,TRBJ1-5,14,TGTGCCAGCAGCATAGACAGAAACAATCAGCCCCAGCATTTT,CASSIDRNNQPQHF
TRBV4-1,-,-,TRBJ2-3,16,TGCGCCAGCAGCCCCCAGGAGCGGGTGGGCACAGATACGCAGTATTTT,CASSPQERVGTDTQYF
TRBV6-1,-,-,TRBJ1-2,13,TGTGCCTATCAGGGTTCCGCGAACTATGGCTACACCTTC,CAYQGSANYGYTF
TRBV12-3/TRBV12-4,TRBD1,many,TRBJ2-7,16,TGTGCCAGCAGTTTCTACAGGGGGCCGACGGGGGACGAGCAGTACTTC,CASSFYRGPTGDEQYF
TRBV7-9,-,few,TRBJ2-1,14,TGTGCCAGCAGCTTAAGGAGACCCTACAATGAGCAGTTCTTC,CASSLRRPYNEQFF
TRBV3-1,-,-,TRBJ2-5,12,TGTGCCAGCAGCCCTCACGGAGAGACCCAGTACTTC,CASSPHGETQYF
TRBV4-1,-,-,TRBJ2-7,17,TGCGCCAGCAGCCATCCCGGGGGGCGGGGGACACCCTACGAGCAGTACTTC,CASSHPGGRGTPYEQYF
TRBV12-5,-,few,TRBJ2-7,16,TGTGCTAGTGGTTTGGTACTTGGAATTGACTCCTACGAGCAGTACTTC,CASGLVLGIDSYEQYF
TRBV5-1,-,few,TRBJ1-2,14,TGCGCCAGCAGCTTGGAAGGATTCTCCTATGGCTACACCTTC,CASSLEGFSYGYTF